This T cell receptor (beta chain) stems from a study of T cells in Graves' hyperthyroidism and ophthalmopathy. Ten or more counts support this clonotype. What it binds is not known. The CDR3 extends over 18 amino acids. With 0 bases clipped from V and 7 bases from J, the junction kept 16 bases outside the gene matches. The CDR3 regions of TCR beta were amplified from RNA transcripts. In the first-round RT-PCR of the TCR CDR3, the HTBI primer set was used. TCRdb re-called the multiplex PCR reads with MiXCR, one entry per CDR3 protein. The sample has fewer than 350,000 distinct CDR3 sequences; around 20% are singletons. Study-wide findings and caveats: Blood shared most expanded thyroid clonotypes above 0.001.

Graves' hyperthyroidism is called stable when ophthalmopathy does not progress within 18 months. The diagnostic basis comprised clinical symptoms, serum thyroxine and TRAb, thyroid ultrasound and orbital computed tomography. The receptor was derived from a woman aged 45-65 years with Graves' hyperthyroidism. The gene calls are TRBV12-3 or TRBV12-4 and TRBJ2-5, with 8 bases fitting TRBD2. Sequenced: blood. In DNA form, the CDR3 reads TGTGCCAGCAGTTTAGCGCCCGGGGGGGGGACACGTATCGGGACCCAGTACTTC. Amino acids: CASSLAPGGGTRIGTQYF.